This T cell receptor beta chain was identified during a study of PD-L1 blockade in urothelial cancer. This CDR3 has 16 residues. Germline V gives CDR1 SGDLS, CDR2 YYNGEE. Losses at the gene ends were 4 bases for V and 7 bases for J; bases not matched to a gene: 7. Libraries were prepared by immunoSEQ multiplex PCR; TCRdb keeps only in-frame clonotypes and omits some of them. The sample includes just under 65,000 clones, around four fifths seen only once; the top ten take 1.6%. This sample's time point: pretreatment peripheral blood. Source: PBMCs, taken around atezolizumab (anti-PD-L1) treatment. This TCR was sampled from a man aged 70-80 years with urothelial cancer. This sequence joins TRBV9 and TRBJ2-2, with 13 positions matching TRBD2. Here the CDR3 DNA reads TGTGCCAGCAGCACTACTAGCGGGAGGGCCAACGGGGAGCTGTTTTTT. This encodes CASSTTSGRANGELFF.